This TCR beta chain is drawn from a study of blood T cell repertoires in COVID-19 (dated by TCRdb to about 2020). Turning to the overall study: The collaborator samples originated in the United States, Italy and Spain and spanned the acute and convalescent phases of COVID-19. The repertoires were made available in a free public database intended to serve as a resource for research on the immune response to SARS-CoV-2. The dataset comprised deeply sampled blood TCRbeta repertoires from subjects exposed to, actively infected with, or recovered from COVID-19. Where available, HLA class I and class II types were obtained from metadata supplied by the sample provider rather than from assay-based typing. The prospective study material was composed of cDNA or gDNA derived from T cells, B-cell-depleted T cells, or PBMCs. The sample metadata nearly always contained a de-identified subject ID, COVID-19 status, age in years and sex. Samples came from the ongoing ImmuneRACE study (first 160 participants) plus 1,254 subjects from 6 global collaborators. What the research found in general, with its limitations: How much clinical and demographic metadata was included differed by source and by participant, and the metadata was provided uncurated.

About this clone itself: The antigen this receptor binds is unknown. Within one base of it there is no much larger clone, and no base qualities were kept.

V loses 0 bases at its end and J loses 5 bases; junction bases beyond the gene matches: 15. Reading from cysteine to phenylalanine, the CDR3 counts 18 amino acids. CDR3 DNA is the only sequence kept; it has 54 bases, read in frame from the first base. According to the germline V gene, CDR1 reads KGHSH and CDR2 reads LQKENI. TCRbeta CDR3 regions were amplified from genomic DNA using the immunoSEQ Assay, a bias-controlled multiplex PCR. Turning to the authors' computational methods: The number of nucleated cells in each sample was estimated by amplification of reference gene primers within the assay. To quantify the absolute abundance of each unique TCRbeta CDR3 rearrangement, sequence reads were collapsed and filtered. For each sample, productive Simpson clonality was calculated as the square root of Simpson's diversity index across productive rearrangements. This immuneACCESS table, as held by TCRdb, lists in-frame sequences with V and J called but not all clones. Of the missing ones, under half trace to an unresolved V gene in checked studies; the others have no known cause. That table furnishes V, J and clone size, whereas the DNA furnished D and trimming. For this sample there are fewer than 600,000 clones; roughly 88% appear just once. The ten largest clones capture 1.5% to 2% of the sample.

Participants in the prospective study were enrolled through a virtual design, were aged about 18 to 100 years, and lived in approximately 25 United States geographic areas. To assign participants to cohorts, the prospective study relied on clinical history that participants themselves reported in a screening survey and a study questionnaire. Recovered participants in ImmuneRACE Cohort 3 were defined by two consecutive negative NP/OP PCR tests, clearance by a healthcare professional, or resolution of symptoms. In the prospective study, whole blood, serum and a nasopharyngeal or oropharyngeal swab were collected from each participant by mobile phlebotomists. Over an approximately two-month period, participants in the prospective study had the option of providing additional blood draws and questionnaires. Prospective study blood samples were shipped either frozen or at room temperature before DNA extraction.

Sequencing input: PBMCs or T cells enriched from blood (not recorded which). This TCR was sampled from a woman aged 40-49 years who had recovered from COVID-19. The V and J genes are TRBV18 and TRBJ2-5; 7 central bases correspond to TRBD1. In nucleotides, the sequence is TGTGCCAGCTCACCACCGAACAGGGGTTCGGGTATGTCGGAGACCCAGTACTTC. This encodes CASSPPNRGSGMSETQYF.